This T cell receptor beta chain was obtained from a study of T cells in tumors after PD-1 blockade. The overall study: Some patients also took daily vismodegib 150 mg during anti-PD-1 treatment.

CDR1 is SNHLY, CDR2 FYNNEI, per germline. The V gene end was trimmed by 8 bases and the J gene end by 5 bases; junction bases not matched to a gene: 8. This CDR3 contains 14 residues. Clones were read by immunoSEQ multiplex PCR, and TCRdb kept only the in-frame ones, dropping some. The data show roughly 35,000 clones, 73% seen once. This clonotype originated in a human donor with basal cell carcinoma. The chain joins TRBV2 to TRBJ2-3; TRBD1 matches 9 bases. Material: PBMCs, obtained after anti-PD-1 treatment. In DNA, the CDR3 is TGTGCCAGCCGCCCAGACAGGGGGAGAGATACGCAGTATTTT. Its translation: CASRPDRGRDTQYF. Full variable domain (remainder filled in from reference TRBV2 and TRBJ2-3): EPEVTQTPSHQVTQMGQEVILRCVPISNHLYFYWYRQILGQKVEFLVSFYNNEISEKSEIFDDQFSVERPDGSNFTLKIRSTKLEDSAMYFCASRPDRGRDTQYFGPGTRLTVL.